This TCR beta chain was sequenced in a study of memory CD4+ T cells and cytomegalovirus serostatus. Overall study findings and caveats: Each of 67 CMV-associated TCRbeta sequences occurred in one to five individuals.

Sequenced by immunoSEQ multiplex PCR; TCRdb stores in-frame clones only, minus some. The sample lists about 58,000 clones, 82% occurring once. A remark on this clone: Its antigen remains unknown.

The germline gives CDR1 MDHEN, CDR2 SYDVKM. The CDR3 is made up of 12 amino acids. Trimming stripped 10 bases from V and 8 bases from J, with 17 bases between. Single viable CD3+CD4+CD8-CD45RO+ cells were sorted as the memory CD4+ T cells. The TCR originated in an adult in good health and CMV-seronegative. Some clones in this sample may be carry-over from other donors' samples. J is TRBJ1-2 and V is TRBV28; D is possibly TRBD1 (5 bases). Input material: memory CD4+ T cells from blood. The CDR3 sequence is CATTVGARGYTF. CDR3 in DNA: TGTGCCACGACCGTAGGGGCGCGAGGCTACACCTTC.